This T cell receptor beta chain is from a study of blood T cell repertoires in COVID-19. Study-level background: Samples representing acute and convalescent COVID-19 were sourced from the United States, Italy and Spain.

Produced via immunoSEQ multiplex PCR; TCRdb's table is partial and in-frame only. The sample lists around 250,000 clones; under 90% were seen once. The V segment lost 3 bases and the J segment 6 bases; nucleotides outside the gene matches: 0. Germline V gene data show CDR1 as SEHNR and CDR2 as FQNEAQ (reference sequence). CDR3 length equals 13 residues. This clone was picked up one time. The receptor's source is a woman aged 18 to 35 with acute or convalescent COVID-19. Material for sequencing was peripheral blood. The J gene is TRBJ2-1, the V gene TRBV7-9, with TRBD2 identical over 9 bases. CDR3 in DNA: TGTGCCAGCAGCTTGGGACTAGCCAATGAGCAGTTCTTC. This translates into CASSLGLANEQFF.